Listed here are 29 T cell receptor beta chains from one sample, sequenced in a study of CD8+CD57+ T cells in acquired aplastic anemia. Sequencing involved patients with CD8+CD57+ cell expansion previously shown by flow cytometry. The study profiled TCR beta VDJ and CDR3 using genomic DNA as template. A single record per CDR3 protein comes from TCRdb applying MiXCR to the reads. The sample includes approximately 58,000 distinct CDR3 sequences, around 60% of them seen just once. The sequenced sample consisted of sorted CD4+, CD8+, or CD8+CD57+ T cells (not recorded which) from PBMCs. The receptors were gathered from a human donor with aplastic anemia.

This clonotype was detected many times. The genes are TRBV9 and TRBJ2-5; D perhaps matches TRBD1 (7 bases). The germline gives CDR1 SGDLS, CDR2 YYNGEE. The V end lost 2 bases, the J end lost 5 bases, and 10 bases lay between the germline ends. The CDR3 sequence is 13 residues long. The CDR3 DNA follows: TGTGCCAGCAGCGTCCAGGGGGGTGAGACCCAGTACTTC. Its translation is CASSVQGGETQYF.

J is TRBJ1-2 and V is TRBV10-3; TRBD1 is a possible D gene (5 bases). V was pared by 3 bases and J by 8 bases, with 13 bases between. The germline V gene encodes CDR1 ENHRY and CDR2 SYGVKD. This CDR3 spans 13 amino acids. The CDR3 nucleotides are TGTGCCATCAGTGATTATGGGGCGCGGGGCTACACCTTC. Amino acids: CAISDYGARGYTF.

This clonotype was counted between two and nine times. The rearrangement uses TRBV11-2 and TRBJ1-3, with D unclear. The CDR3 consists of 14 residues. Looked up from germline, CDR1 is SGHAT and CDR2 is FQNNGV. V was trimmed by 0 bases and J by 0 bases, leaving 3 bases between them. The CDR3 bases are TGTGCCAGCAGCTTAGACCCCTCTGGAAACACCATATATTTT. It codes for CASSLDPSGNTIYF. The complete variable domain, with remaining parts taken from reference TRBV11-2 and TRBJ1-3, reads EAGVAQSPRYKIIEKRQSVAFWCNPISGHATLYWYQQILGQGPKLLIQFQNNGVVDDSQLPKDRFSAERLKGVDSTLKIQPAKLEDSAVYLCASSLDPSGNTIYFGEGSWLTVV.

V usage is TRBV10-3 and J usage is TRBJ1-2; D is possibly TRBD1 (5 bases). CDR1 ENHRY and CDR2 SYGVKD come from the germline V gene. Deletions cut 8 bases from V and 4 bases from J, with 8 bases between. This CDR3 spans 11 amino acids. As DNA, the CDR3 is TGTGCCATCGGGGCAGCCTATGGCTACACCTTC. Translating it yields CAIGAAYGYTF.

The CDR3 loop reads CSSTGNYNSPLHF. For the CDR3, the DNA is TGCAGTTCGACAGGGAACTATAATTCACCCCTCCACTTT. V usage is TRBV20-1 and J usage is TRBJ1-6; TRBD1 agrees at 7 bases. Germline V CDR1 and CDR2: DFQATT, SNEGSKA (reference sequence). The trim removed 8 bases at V and 3 bases at J, leaving 4 bases unmatched. This CDR3 spans 13 amino acids.

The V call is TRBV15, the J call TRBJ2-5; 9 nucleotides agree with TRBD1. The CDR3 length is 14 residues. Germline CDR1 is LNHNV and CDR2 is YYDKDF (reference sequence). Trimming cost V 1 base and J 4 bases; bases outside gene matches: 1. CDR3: CATSRAGQGETQYF. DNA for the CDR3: TGTGCCACCAGCAGAGCGGGACAGGGAGAGACCCAGTACTTC.

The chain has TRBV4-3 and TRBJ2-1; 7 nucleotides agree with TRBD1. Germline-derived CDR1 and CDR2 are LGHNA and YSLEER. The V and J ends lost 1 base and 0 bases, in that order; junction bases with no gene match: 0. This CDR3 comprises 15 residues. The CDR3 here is CASSQGQGSYNEQFF. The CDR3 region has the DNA TGCGCCAGCAGCCAAGGACAGGGCTCCTACAATGAGCAGTTCTTC.

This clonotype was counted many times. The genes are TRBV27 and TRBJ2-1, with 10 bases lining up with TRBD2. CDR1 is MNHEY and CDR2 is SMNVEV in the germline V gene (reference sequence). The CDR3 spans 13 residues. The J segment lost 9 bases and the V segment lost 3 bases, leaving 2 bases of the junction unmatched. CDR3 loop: CASSLLAGAEQFF. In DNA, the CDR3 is TGTGCCAGCAGTTTGCTAGCGGGGGCTGAGCAGTTCTTC.

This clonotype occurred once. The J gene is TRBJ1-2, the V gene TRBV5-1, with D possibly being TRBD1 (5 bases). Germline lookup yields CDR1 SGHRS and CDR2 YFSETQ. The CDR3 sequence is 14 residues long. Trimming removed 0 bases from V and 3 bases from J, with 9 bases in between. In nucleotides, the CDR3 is TGCGCCAGCAGCTTGGCTGGGGGGGACTATGGCTACACCTTC. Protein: CASSLAGGDYGYTF.

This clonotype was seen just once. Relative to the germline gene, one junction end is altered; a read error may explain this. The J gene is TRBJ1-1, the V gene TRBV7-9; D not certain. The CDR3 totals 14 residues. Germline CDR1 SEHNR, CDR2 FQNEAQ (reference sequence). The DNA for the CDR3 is TGTGCCAGCAGCTTAGATCGCATGAACACTGAAGCTCTCTTT. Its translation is CASSLDRMNTEALF.

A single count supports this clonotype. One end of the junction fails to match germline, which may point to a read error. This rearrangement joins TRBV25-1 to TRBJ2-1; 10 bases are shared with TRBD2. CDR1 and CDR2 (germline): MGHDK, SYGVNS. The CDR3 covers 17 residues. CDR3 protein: CASSVEAGGPGVNEQFF. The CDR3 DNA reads TGTGCCAGCAGCGTAGAAGCGGGAGGGCCAGGGGTGAATGAACAGTTCTTC.

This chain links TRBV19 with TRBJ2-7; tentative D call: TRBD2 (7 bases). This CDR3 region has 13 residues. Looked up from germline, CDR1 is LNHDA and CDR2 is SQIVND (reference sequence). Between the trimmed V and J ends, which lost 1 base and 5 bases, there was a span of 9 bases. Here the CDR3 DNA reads TGTGCCAGTAGTATAGCGGGGGGCGACGAGCAGTACTTC. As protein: CASSIAGGDEQYF.

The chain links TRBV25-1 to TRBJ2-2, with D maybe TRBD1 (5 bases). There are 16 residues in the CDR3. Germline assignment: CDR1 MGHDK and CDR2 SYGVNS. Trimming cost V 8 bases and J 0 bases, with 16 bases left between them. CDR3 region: CASLNQQGPNTGELFF. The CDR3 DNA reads TGTGCCAGCCTAAACCAGCAGGGCCCGAACACCGGGGAGCTGTTTTTT.

The CDR3 bases are TGTGCCAGCAGCGCACTCGGGCGCTACGAGCAGTACTTC. Translated, it gives CASSALGRYEQYF. The chain uses TRBV7-3 and TRBJ2-7, with D uncertain. Germline CDR1 and CDR2: SGHTA and FQGTGA. This CDR3 comprises 13 residues. V was trimmed by 5 bases and J by 3 bases, leaving 11 bases between them.

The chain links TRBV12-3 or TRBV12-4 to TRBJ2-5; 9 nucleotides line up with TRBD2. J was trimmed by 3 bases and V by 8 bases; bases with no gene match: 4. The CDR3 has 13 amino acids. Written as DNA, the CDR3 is TGTGCCAGCGGGGCGGGGGGGGAAGAGACCCAGTACTTC. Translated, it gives CASGAGGEETQYF.

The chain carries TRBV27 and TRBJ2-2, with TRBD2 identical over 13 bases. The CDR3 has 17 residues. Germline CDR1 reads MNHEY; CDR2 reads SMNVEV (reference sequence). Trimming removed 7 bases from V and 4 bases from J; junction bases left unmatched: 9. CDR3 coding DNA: TGTGCCAGCACCGAACTAGCGGGGGGGCCGAGCACCGGGGAGCTGTTTTTT. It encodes CASTELAGGPSTGELFF.

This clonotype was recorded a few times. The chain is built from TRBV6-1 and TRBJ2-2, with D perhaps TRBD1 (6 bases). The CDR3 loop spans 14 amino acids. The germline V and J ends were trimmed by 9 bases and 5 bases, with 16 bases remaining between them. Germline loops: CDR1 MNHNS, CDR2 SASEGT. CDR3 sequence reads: CASSISTGTGELFF. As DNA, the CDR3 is TGTGCCAGTAGTATAAGCACAGGGACCGGGGAGCTGTTTTTT.

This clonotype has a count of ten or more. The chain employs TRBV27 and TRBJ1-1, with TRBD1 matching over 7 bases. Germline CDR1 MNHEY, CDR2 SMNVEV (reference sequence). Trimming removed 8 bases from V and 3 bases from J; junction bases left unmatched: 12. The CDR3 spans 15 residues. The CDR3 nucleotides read TGTGCCAGCGGGCTAGACAGGGAGGTTCACACTGAAGCTTTCTTT. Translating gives CASGLDREVHTEAFF.

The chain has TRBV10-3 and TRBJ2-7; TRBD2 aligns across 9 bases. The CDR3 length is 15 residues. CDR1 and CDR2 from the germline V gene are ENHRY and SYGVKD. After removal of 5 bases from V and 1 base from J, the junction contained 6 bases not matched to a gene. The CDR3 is CAISTGSGGSYEQYF. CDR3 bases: TGTGCCATCAGTACTGGGAGCGGGGGGTCCTACGAGCAGTACTTC.

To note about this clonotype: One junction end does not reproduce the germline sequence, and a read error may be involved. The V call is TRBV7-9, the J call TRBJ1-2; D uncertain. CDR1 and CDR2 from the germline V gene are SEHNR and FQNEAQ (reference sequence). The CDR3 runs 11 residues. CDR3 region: CASSLMDGYAF. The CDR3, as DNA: TGTGCCAGCAGCTTAATGGATGGCTACGCCTTC.

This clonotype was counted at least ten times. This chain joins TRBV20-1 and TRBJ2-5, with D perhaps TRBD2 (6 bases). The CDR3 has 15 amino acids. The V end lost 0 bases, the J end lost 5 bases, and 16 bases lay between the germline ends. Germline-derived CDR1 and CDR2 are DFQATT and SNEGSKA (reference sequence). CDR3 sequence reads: CSARDGGGIGETQYF. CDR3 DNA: TGCAGTGCTAGAGATGGCGGAGGGATCGGGGAGACCCAGTACTTC.

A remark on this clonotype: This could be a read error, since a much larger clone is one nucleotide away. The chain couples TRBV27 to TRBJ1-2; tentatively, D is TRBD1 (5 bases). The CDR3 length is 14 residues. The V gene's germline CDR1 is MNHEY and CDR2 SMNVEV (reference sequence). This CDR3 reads CTSSPFGGGYGYTF. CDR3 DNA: TGTACCAGCAGCCCCTTCGGGGGGGGCTATGGCTACACCTTC.

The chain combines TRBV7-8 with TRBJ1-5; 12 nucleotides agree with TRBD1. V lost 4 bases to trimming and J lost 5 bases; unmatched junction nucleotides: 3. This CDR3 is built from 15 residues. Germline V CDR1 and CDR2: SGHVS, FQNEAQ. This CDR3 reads CASSSGTGGDQPQHF. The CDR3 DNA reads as TGTGCCAGCAGCTCGGGGACAGGGGGCGATCAGCCCCAGCATTTT.

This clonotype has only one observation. As DNA, the CDR3 is TGCAGTGCAGGGCTGGCAGGGACCTACGAGCAGTACTTC. This codes for CSAGLAGTYEQYF. This chain uses TRBV20-1 with TRBJ2-7, with D possibly TRBD1 on 5 matching bases. CDR3 length: 13 amino acids. Germline CDR1 DFQATT, CDR2 SNEGSKA (reference sequence). Trimming shortened V by 6 bases and J by 2 bases, and 14 bases separated the two germline ends.

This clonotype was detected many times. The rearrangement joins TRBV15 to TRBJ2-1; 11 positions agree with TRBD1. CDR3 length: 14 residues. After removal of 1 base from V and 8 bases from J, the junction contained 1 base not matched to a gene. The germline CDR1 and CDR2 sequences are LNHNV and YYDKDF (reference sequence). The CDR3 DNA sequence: TGTGCCACCAGCAGAGGGACAGGGGGCGATGAGCAGTTCTTC. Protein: CATSRGTGGDEQFF.

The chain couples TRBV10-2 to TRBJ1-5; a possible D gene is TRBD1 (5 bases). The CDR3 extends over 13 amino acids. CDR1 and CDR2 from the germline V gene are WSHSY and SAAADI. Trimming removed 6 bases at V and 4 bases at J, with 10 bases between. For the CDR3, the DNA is TGCGCCAGCAGATCGACAGCAAATCAGCCCCAGCATTTT. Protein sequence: CASRSTANQPQHF.

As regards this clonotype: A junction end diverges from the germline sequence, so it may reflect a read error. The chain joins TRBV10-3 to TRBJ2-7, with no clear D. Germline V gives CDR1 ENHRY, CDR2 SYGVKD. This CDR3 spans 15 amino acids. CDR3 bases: TGTGCCAGCAGTGAAGAGGCAGCGTTCTCCTACGAGCAGTACTTC. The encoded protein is CASSEEAAFSYEQYF.

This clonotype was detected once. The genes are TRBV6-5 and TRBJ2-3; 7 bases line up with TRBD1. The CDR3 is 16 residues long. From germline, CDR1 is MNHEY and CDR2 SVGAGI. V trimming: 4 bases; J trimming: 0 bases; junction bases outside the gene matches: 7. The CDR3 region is CASSSTGVVSTDTQYF. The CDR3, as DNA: TGTGCCAGCAGTTCCACAGGGGTCGTGAGCACAGATACGCAGTATTTT.

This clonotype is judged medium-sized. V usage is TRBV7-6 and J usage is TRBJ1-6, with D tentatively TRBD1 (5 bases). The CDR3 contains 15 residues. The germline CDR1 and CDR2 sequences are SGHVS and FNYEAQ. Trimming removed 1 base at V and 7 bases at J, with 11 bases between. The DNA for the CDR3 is TGTGCCAGCAGCTTAGGAGGGGACCGAAATTCACCCCTCCACTTT. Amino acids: CASSLGGDRNSPLHF.